The T cell receptor beta chain described here comes from a study of vaccination and CD4 T cells after COVID-19 (dated by TCRdb to the early 2020s). Regarding the complete study: Convalescent patients had a positive SARS-CoV-2 result on nasal swab PCR, and of these patients, nine had mild disease and one had severe disease. In the convalescent cohort there were six males and four females, among whom were two Hispanic individuals, seven Caucasians, two Asians and one multiracial person. Each participant got two doses of either the Pfizer-BioNTech BNT162b2 vaccine (n=8) or the Moderna mRNA-1273 vaccine (n=2). Post-COVID blood samples were collected from convalescent patients a median of approximately 100 days after diagnosis, with a range of about 35 to 180 days. Post-vaccine blood samples were collected a median of about 69 days after the second vaccine dose, ranging from about 12 to 241 days. Culture stimuli were overlapping spike peptide pools from SARS-CoV-2 and from the common cold coronaviruses HCoV-NL63, HCoV-OC43 and HCoV-229E. In control cultures, a CEFX viral epitope pool was used as positive control, an HIV-1 Nef peptide pool was used as negative control, or no peptide was added. In ten to eleven COVID-19 convalescent patients and 4 infection-naive healthy vaccine recipients, the spike-specific CD4+ TCR repertoire before mRNA vaccination was compared with the repertoire after mRNA vaccination.

The germline V gene provides CDR1 MGHDK and CDR2 SYGVNS. V is clipped by 5 bases and J by 2 bases, and the sequence between their germline boundaries is 16 bases long. Its CDR3 holds 15 amino acids, cysteine through phenylalanine. Just CDR3 DNA is preserved here, 45 bases in frame from base 1. The sample's treatment or condition label, in plain terms: roughly nine-day PBMC culture with coronavirus spike peptide pools or control peptides (ViraFEST assay). The ViraFEST assay was used in the study, in which antigen-specific T cells were expanded with peptide pools and expanded clonotypes were subsequently identified by TCR sequencing. The convalescent patients' positive SARS-CoV-2 PCR tests were from March to December 2020, which was before the Alpha, Beta and Delta variants emerged in the United States. Each well held about 2.2 million PBMCs cultured in IMDM containing around 5% human AB serum and approximately 9.8 IU/ml IL-2, with around 9.7 ug/ml peptide pools added. Half of the culture medium was replaced with fresh IL-2-containing medium on days 3 and 7. Once the cells had been in culture for about 10 days, the EasySep CD4+ T cell isolation kit was used to isolate CD4+ T cells by negative selection. Ficoll-Paque Plus gradient centrifugation was used to isolate PBMCs from whole blood, and the isolated PBMCs were then either used fresh or cryopreserved at -140C. Triplicate wells were generally used for each culture condition.

Of note for this clonotype: There is no known antigen for this receptor. Per-nucleotide qualities are absent, and no much larger clonotype sits a single base away.

Libraries were constructed by PCR. DNA from cultured CD4+ T cells underwent TCR sequencing with the Oncomine TCR Beta short-read assay at the Johns Hopkins FTIC core. The QIAamp micro DNA kit was used to extract genomic DNA from the cultured CD4+ T cells. Oncomine TCR Beta libraries from cultured CD4+ T cells were pooled with unique dual indexes and sequenced on an Illumina iSeq 100. The study's own analysis went as follows. Non-productive sequences were removed, and CDR3s not starting with C, not ending with F or W, or shorter than 7 amino acids were discarded. Antigen-specific clonotypes were identified using the MANAFEST web application through comparison of peptide-stimulated wells with reference and other culture wells. To be called positive, a clone needed an FDR below 0.05, an odds ratio above 5, and a productive frequency above 0.1% in at least two of three replicate wells. A clonotype was classed as cross-reactive if the clonotype showed significant expansion both in SARS-CoV-2 spike wells and in at least one common cold coronavirus spike condition. Similarity between CDR3 sequences was evaluated in R version 3.6.1 using Levenshtein distances (stringdist) and unrooted phylogenetic trees (ape). TCRdb applied fastp at Q25 and MiXCR to the public reads, then kept only in-frame beta chains. One record per CDR3 amino acid sequence lists the most common genes and DNA. The V and J calls and clone size are TCRdb's, not the authors'. This sample is represented by thousands of distinct CDR3 sequences; roughly two fifths of them were singletons. The leading ten clones occupy about 31% of the sample.

General study outcomes and caveats: In convalescent patients, a median about 86% of post-vaccine SARS-CoV-2-reactive clones were detected only after vaccination, and vaccine-specific priming was suggested by this finding. Although the median number of SARS-CoV-2-reactive clonotypes went up from roughly 22 after infection to 35 to 40 after vaccination, the increase was not significant. Of the vaccine-specific clones found in convalescent patients, nearly all (304 of 307) were mono-reactive for SARS-CoV-2 spike instead of being cross-reactive with common cold coronaviruses. The study included relatively few convalescent patients and did not analyze early timepoints after natural infection.

The chain joins TRBV25-1 to TRBJ2-7; the D gene is possibly TRBD1 or TRBD2, each agreeing over 6 bases. The sample consisted of CD4+ T cells from blood, cultured in vitro. This receptor was identified in a human donor who had recovered from COVID-19. The sequenced DNA is TGTGCCAGCAGTCCTTTGTCCGGGGGCCCCTACGAGCAGTACTTC. It specifies CASSPLSGGPYEQYF.